This T cell receptor beta chain was profiled in a study of T cells in Graves' hyperthyroidism and ophthalmopathy. V dropped 1 base and J dropped 1 base, with 7 bases sitting between them. CDR1 is SGHTA and CDR2 is FQGNSA in the germline V gene. The CDR3 sequence is 14 residues long. The source material, RNA transcripts, was used to amplify TCR beta CDR3 regions. The TCR CDR3 was amplified in a first-round RT-PCR using the HTBI primer set. TCRdb reprocessed the multiplex PCR reads via MiXCR and lists one record per CDR3 protein. The top ten clones hold around 7.7% of a sample with 450,000 to 700,000 distinct CDR3 sequences, about 43% of them seen once.

The TCR was taken from a woman between 18 and 29 years old with Graves' hyperthyroidism. The sample was peripheral blood or thyroid tissue (not recorded which). This chain uses TRBV7-2 with TRBJ1-1, with D hard to call. The CDR3 DNA sequence: TGTGCCAGCAGCTTAGATAGATGGAACACTGAAGCTTTCTTT. This translates into CASSLDRWNTEAFF. Full variable domain (remainder filled in from reference TRBV7-2 and TRBJ1-1): GAGVSQSPSNKVTEKGKDVELRCDPISGHTALYWYRQSLGQGLEFLIYFQGNSAPDKSGLPSDRFSAERTGGSVSTLTIQRTQQEDSAVYLCASSLDRWNTEAFFGQGTRLTVV.